This T cell receptor beta chain was found in a study of CD8+ T cells in alopecia areata. Study overall: Those patients who were treated received oral tofacitinib, which was given at 5 to 10 mg twice daily for moderate-to-severe alopecia areata.

cDNA prepared by RNA extraction and subsequent reverse transcription served as the template for sequencing. Produced via immunoSEQ multiplex PCR; TCRdb's table is partial and in-frame only. The repertoire holds about 150,000 clones, with over 80% as singletons. The CDR3 is 12 residues long. Trimming left V 5 bases short and J 4 bases short, with 8 bases between. The germline V gene has CDR1 LNHDA and CDR2 SQIVND (reference sequence). In its sample, this clone was seen a few times. This sample comprised CD8+ T cells sorted from blood, obtained at week 0. The chain uses TRBV19 and TRBJ1-2; maybe TRBD1 (6 bases). The source of this sequence is a human donor with alopecia areata. This chain's CDR3 is CASSPDSYGYTF. The CDR3 bases are TGTGCCAGTAGTCCGGACAGCTATGGCTACACCTTC. The full variable domain, its missing parts supplied by reference TRBV19 and TRBJ1-2, is DGGITQSPKYLFRKEGQNVTLSCEQNLNHDAMYWYRQDPGQGLRLIYYSQIVNDFQKGDIAEGYSVSREKKESFPLTVTSAQKNPTAFYLCASSPDSYGYTFGSGTRLTVV.